This T cell receptor (beta chain) appears in the sequencing data of a study of post-analysis software for immune sequencing data (dated by TCRdb to about 2015). Background on the whole study: Disease courses on record covered relapsing-remitting, secondary progressive and progressive-relapsing multiple sclerosis, though some patients had no subtype annotation. Patient repertoires were compared against about a dozen previously published healthy control repertoires from donors aged 6 to 25 years. A subset of samples was prepared in parallel using single-end sample barcoding, then pooled and co-amplified after Illumina adapter ligation.

Receptor libraries were prepared by PCR. TCRdb names Illumina HiSeq 2500 as the instrument used. Unique molecular identifiers were incorporated into TCR beta cDNA libraries to reduce PCR and sequencing biases. Some 500,000 cDNA molecules were obtained for every 1 to 10 million input T cells, so each molecule roughly corresponded to one T cell. The same protocol used for the earlier healthy control dataset was applied to prepare and sequence the patient libraries. Samples belonging to the same batch were prepared together, multiplexed and sequenced on a shared HiSeq lane. On the study's bioinformatics: MIGEC handled the raw barcoded reads, throwing out single-read molecular identifier groups before consensus assembly and CDR3 extraction. VDJtools was used for post-analysis of the clonotype tables, with diversity normalized by down-sampling every dataset to the smallest sample size. Repertoire overlap clustering matched CDR3 amino acid but not nucleotide sequences to correct batch-related cross-sample contamination. The raw public reads went through TCRdb reprocessing: fastp at Q25, MiXCR clone calling, in-frame beta chains kept. CDR3 protein sequences are deduplicated, and each keeps its most common genes and DNA. Clone size and V and J calls follow TCRdb, not the original study. This sample holds fewer than 850,000 distinct CDR3 sequences; just under 30% were observed only once. Around 0.55% of the sample comes from the top ten.

Study-wide conclusions, independent of this receptor: Patients showed significantly higher frequencies than controls for roughly 5 TRBV segments, among them TRBV5-6, TRBV5-1 and TRBV20-1. Multiple sclerosis patients had significantly lower normalized Chao1 diversity than controls, a result that suggests substantial peripheral T-cell clonal expansion. Direct clustering with F measure revealed strong co-clustering of samples prepared in the same batch, which led to a batch-effect correction. The control group was slightly older than the multiple sclerosis patient group.

To demonstrate the VDJtools post-analysis software, the study profiled TCR beta repertoires from the peripheral blood of about a dozen young patients with multiple sclerosis. The multiple sclerosis patients were children and adolescents between roughly 6 and 15 years of age. A note on this clonotype: Its antigen is unknown. At one of its ends the junction is not consistent with the germline gene, which may arise from a read error.

The germline V gene sets CDR1 to MNHEY and CDR2 to SVGEGT. From its cysteine to its phenylalanine, the CDR3 spans 15 amino acids. Only the CDR3 portion is preserved as DNA: 45 bases, with reading frame beginning at the first base. The sample consisted of blood. The sequence came from a girl under 18 with multiple sclerosis. This chain is built from TRBV6-2 or TRBV6-3 and TRBJ2-1; the D segment is perhaps TRBD1 or TRBD2, each sharing 5 matched bases. The encoded CDR3 is CARRAKWGPYNEQFF. Here is the DNA: TGTGCCCGCAGGGCCAAATGGGGACCCTACAATGAGCAGTTCTTC.